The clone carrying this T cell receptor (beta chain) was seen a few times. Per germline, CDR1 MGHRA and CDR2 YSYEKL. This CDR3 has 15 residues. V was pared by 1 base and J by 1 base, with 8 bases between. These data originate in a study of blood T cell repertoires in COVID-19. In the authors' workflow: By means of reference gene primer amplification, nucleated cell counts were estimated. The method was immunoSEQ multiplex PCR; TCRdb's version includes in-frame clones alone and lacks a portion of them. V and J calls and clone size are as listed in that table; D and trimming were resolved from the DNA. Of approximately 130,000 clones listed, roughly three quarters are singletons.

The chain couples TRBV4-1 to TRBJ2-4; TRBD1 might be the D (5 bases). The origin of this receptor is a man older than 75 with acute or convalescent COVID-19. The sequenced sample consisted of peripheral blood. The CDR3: CASSQGAGAKNIQYF. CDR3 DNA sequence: TGCGCCAGCAGCCAAGGAGCAGGGGCCAAAAACATTCAGTACTTC.